This T cell receptor beta chain was sequenced for a study of blood T cell repertoires in COVID-19. Using immunoSEQ multiplex PCR, the repertoire was profiled, and TCRdb retains in-frame clones only, with some absent. This table has 150,000 to 200,000 clones, around 88% appearing once. Trimming stripped 10 bases from V and 2 bases from J, with 17 bases between. This CDR3 spans 14 amino acids. Germline V gene data show CDR1 as MNHEY and CDR2 as SVGAGI. V and J are TRBV6-5 and TRBJ1-2; tentative D call: TRBD1 (5 bases). The clonotype comes from a woman aged 25-40 years with acute or convalescent COVID-19. The material sequenced was peripheral blood. Here the CDR3 reads CATQSGAGNYGYTF. The CDR3 nucleotides are TGTGCCACCCAGAGTGGGGCGGGAAACTATGGCTACACCTTC.